This TCR beta chain was captured by sequencing in a study of T cell repertoires in ileal Crohn's disease. Looking at the study overall: About half of patients got postoperative therapy: around ten thiopurines, around 20 anti-TNF. General study findings and limits: Compared with non-smokers, active smokers at surgery showed more clonal expansions.

The table came from immunoSEQ multiplex PCR; TCRdb's copy has only in-frame clones and leaves some out. The repertoire holds 5,400 or so clones, with roughly four fifths as singletons. A remark on this clone: Its antigen is not identified.

The sample was ileal tissue. This TCR was sampled from an adult with Crohn's disease.

CDR3 region: CAWGDFDTQYF. In nucleotides, the CDR3 is TGTGCCTGGGGGGACTTCGATACGCAGTATTTT. The rearrangement joins TRBV30 to TRBJ2-3; weak D call: TRBD2 (6 bases). Germline loops: CDR1 GTSNPN, CDR2 SVGIG (reference sequence). This CDR3 comprises 11 residues. Deletions cut 5 bases from V and 6 bases from J, with 9 bases between.